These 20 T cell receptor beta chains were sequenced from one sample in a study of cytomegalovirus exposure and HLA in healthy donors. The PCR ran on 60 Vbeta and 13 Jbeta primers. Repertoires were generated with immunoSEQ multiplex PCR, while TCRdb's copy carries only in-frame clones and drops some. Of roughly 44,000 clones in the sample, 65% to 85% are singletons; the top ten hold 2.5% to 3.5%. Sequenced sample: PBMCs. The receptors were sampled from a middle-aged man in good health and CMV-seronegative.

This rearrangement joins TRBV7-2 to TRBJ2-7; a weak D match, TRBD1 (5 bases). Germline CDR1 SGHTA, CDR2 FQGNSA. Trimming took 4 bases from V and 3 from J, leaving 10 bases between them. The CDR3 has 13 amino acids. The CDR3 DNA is TGTGCCAGCAGCTACGACAGACACTACGAGCAGTACTTC. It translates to CASSYDRHYEQYF. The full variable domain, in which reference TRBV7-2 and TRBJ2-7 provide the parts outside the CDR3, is GAGVSQSPSNKVTEKGKDVELRCDPISGHTALYWYRQSLGQGLEFLIYFQGNSAPDKSGLPSDRFSAERTGGSVSTLTIQRTQQEDSAVYLCASSYDRHYEQYFGPGTRLTVT.

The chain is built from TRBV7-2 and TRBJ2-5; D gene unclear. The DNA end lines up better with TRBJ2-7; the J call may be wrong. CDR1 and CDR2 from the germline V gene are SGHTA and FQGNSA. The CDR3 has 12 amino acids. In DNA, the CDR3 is TGTGCCAGCAGCTTAAGCTCCTACGAGCAGTACTTC. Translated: CASSLSSYEQYF.

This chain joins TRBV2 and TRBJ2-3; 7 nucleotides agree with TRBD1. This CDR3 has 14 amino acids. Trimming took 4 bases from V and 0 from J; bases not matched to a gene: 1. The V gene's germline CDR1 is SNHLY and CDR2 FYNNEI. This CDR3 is CASSGDSSTDTQYF. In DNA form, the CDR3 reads TGTGCCAGCAGTGGGGACAGTAGCACAGATACGCAGTATTTT. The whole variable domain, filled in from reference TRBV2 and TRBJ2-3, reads EPEVTQTPSHQVTQMGQEVILRCVPISNHLYFYWYRQILGQKVEFLVSFYNNEISEKSEIFDDQFSVERPDGSNFTLKIRSTKLEDSAMYFCASSGDSSTDTQYFGPGTRLTVL.

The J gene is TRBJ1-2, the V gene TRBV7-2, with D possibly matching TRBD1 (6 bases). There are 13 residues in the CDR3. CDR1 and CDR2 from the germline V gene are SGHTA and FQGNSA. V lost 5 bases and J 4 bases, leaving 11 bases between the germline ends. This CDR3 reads CASSPGVFYGYTF. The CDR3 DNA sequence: TGTGCCAGCAGCCCAGGGGTCTTCTATGGCTACACCTTC.

The CDR3 bases are TGTGCCAGCAGTTTAAGGGGGAGAGGCGGGCACAATGAGCAGTTCTTC. Amino acid sequence: CASSLRGRGGHNEQFF. This chain connects TRBV27 to TRBJ2-1, with D possibly TRBD1 on 6 matching bases. Trimming cost V 2 bases and J 5 bases, with 16 bases left between them. Germline values: CDR1 MNHEY, CDR2 SMNVEV (reference sequence). This CDR3 is built from 16 residues.

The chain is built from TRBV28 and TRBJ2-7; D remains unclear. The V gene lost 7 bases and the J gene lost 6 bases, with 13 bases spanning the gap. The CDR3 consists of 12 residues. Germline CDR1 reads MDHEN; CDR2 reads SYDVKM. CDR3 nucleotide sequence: TGTGCCAGCACCTCTCCCGGCGGCGAGCAGTACTTC. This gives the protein CASTSPGGEQYF.

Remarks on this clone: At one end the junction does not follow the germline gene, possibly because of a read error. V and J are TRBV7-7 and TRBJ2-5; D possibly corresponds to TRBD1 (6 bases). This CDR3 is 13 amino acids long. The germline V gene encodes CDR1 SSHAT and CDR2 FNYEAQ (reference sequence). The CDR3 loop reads CASSLVRGETQYF. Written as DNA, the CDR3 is TGTGCTAGCAGCTTAGTCAGGGGAGAGACCCAGTACTTC.

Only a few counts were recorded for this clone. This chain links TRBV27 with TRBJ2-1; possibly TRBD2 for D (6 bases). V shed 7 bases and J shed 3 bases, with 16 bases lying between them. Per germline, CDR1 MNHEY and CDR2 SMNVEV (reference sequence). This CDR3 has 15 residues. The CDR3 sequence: CASTLAGLGYNEQFF. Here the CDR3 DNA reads TGTGCCAGCACCCTCGCGGGACTTGGCTACAATGAGCAGTTCTTC.

CDR3 sequence reads: CASAPGVWVDAFF. The CDR3 coding sequence is TGTGCCAGCGCTCCCGGGGTATGGGTCGACGCTTTCTTT. This chain uses TRBV6-6 with TRBJ1-1; D uncertain. CDR1 is MNHNY and CDR2 is SVGAGI in the germline V gene (reference sequence). The V gene lost 8 bases and the J gene lost 11 bases, with 21 bases spanning the gap. The CDR3 contains 13 residues.

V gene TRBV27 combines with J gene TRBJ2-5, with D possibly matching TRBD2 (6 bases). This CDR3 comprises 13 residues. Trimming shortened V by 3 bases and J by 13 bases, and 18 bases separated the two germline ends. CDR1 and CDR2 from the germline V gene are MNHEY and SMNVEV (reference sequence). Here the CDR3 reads CASSFAGPYERYF. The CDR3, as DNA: TGTGCCAGCAGTTTCGCGGGGCCCTACGAGCGGTACTTC.

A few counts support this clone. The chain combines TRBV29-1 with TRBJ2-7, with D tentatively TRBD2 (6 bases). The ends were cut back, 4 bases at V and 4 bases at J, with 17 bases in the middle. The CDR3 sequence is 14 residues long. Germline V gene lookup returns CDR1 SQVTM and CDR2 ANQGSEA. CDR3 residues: CSVGGVGRAYEQYF. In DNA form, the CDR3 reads TGCAGCGTTGGGGGGGTAGGCCGGGCGTACGAGCAGTACTTC.

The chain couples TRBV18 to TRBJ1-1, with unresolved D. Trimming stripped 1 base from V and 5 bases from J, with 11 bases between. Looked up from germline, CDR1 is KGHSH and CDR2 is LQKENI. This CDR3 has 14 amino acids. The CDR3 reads CASSPRRSGTEAFF. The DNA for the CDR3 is TGTGCCAGCTCACCACGGCGATCGGGGACTGAAGCTTTCTTT.

The CDR3 sequence is CASSKGTGKGSGAEAFF. CDR3 in DNA: TGTGCCAGCAGCAAAGGGACAGGGAAAGGTTCCGGGGCTGAAGCTTTCTTT. The chain uses TRBV11-3 and TRBJ1-1, with 9 nucleotides matching TRBD1. The V segment lost 5 bases and the J segment 6 bases; nucleotides outside the gene matches: 16. This CDR3 has 17 residues. Germline CDR1 is SGHNT and CDR2 is YENEEA.

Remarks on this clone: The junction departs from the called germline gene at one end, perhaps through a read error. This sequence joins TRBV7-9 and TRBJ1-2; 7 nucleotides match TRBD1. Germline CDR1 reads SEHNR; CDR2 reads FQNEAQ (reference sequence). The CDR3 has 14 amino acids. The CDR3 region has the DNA TGTTCCAGCAGCTTACCAGGGGGTGTATATGGCTACACCTTC. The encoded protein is CSSSLPGGVYGYTF.

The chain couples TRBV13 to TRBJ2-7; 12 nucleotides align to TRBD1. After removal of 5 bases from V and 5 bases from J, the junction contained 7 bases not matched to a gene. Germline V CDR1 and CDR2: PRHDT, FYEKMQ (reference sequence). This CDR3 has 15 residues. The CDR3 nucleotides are TGTGCCAGCAGCCCAGCCCGGGACAGGGGGCACGAGCAGTACTTC. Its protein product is CASSPARDRGHEQYF.

The CDR3 is CASGLLGGRRTGELFF. CDR3 nucleotides: TGTGCTAGTGGTTTACTCGGCGGTAGGCGAACCGGGGAGCTGTTTTTT. This sequence joins TRBV12-5 and TRBJ2-2; D uncertain. V was clipped by 3 bases and J by 5 bases, with 16 bases between them. The CDR3 sequence is 16 residues long. Germline V lookup: CDR1 LGHNT, CDR2 FRNRAP.

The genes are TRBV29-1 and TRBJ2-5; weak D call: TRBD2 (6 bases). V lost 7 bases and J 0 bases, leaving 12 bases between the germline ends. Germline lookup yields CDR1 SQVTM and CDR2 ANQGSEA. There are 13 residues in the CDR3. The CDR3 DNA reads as TGCAGCGCCCGCCGGGGGTACCAAGAGACCCAGTACTTC. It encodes CSARRGYQETQYF. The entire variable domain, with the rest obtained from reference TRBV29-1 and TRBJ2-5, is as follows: SAVISQKPSRDICQRGTSLTIQCQVDSQVTMMFWYRQQPGQSLTLIATANQGSEATYESGFVIDKFPISRPNLTFSTLTVSNMSPEDSSIYLCSARRGYQETQYFGPGTRLLVL.

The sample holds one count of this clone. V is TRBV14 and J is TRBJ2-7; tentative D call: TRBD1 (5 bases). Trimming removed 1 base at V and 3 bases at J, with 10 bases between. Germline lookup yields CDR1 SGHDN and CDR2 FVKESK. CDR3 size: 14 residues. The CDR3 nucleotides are TGTGCCAGCAGCCAAGCTCCAGGGAACTACGAGCAGTACTTC. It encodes CASSQAPGNYEQYF.

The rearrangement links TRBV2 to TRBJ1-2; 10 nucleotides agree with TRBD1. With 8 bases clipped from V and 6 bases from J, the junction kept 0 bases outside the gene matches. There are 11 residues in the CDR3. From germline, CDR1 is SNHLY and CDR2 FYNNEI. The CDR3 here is CASGQGDGYTF. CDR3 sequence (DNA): TGTGCCAGCGGACAGGGGGATGGCTACACCTTC.

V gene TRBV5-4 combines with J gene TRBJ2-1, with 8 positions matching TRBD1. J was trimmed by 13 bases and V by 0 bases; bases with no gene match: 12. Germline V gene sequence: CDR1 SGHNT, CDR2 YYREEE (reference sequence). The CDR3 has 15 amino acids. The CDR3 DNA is TGTGCCAGCAGCTTGGCCTGGGTCCAGGACAGGGACCAGTTCTTC. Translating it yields CASSLAWVQDRDQFF.